The following is a TCR beta chain sequence with its context. The antigen is unknown. The sample comes from a study of shared clonotypes between healthy human individuals. Notes on the study in general: Among donors, sharing of clonotypes was expected to be affected by sequencing depth.

The CDR3 consists of 21 residues. V was pared by 2 bases and J by 4 bases, with 18 bases of the junction left unmatched. It was CD45RO-negative cells, positively selected for CCR7, that made up naive CD8 cells, with terminally differentiated effector memory CD45RA+ cells excluded. The assay was immunoSEQ multiplex PCR, and TCRdb's table has in-frame clones only and misses some. The profile shows some 2,100,000 clones, under 95% of them singletons. The chain recombines TRBV23-1 with TRBJ2-1, with 12 bases that match TRBD2. TRBV23-1 is known as an ORF, though its function is uncertain. This sequence originates from a man aged 18 to 35 in good health. Some clones in this sample may be carry-over from other donors' samples. The specimen sequenced was naive CD8+ T cells from PBMCs. CDR3 amino acids: CASSQLETGALGLAGYNEQFF. The CDR3 nucleotides read TGCGCCAGCAGTCAACTCGAGACAGGGGCGCTAGGACTAGCGGGATACAATGAGCAGTTCTTC.